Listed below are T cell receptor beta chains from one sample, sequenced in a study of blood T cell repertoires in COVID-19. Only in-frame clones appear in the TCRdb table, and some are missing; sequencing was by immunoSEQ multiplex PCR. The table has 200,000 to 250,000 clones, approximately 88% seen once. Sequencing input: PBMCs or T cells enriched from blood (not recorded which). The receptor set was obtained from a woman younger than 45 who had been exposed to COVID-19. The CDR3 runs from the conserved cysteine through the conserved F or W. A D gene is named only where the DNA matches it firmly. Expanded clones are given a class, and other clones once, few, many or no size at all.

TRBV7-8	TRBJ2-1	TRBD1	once	TGTGCCAGCAGCCCAGACAGGGGCGAGGGCAATGAGCAGTTCTTC	CASSPDRGEGNEQFF
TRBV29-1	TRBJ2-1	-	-	TGCAGCGTTGGATTGGGCCGCACCTACAATGAGCAGTTCTTC	CSVGLGRTYNEQFF
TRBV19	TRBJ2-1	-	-	TGTGCCAGCGATACCGGGGGTCTTCTCTACAATGAGCAGTTCTTC	CASDTGGLLYNEQFF
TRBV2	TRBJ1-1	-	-	TGTGCCAGCAGTGAACAGTTTGTCGCGGTTATGAACACTGAAGCTTTCTTT	CASSEQFVAVMNTEAFF
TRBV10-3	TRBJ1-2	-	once	TGTGCCATCAGTGAGACCACAGGGAACTATGGCTACACCTTC	CAISETTGNYGYTF
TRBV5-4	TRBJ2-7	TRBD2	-	TGTGCCAGCAGCTTGGGGGGACTAGCGGTCTCCTCCTACGAGCAGTACTTC	CASSLGGLAVSSYEQYF
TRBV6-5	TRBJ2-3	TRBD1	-	TGTGCCAGCAGTTTCTATGACAGGGGTACAGATACGCAGTATTTT	CASSFYDRGTDTQYF
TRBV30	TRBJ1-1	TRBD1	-	TGTGCCTGGGAGGGACAGACAAACACTGAAGCTTTCTTT	CAWEGQTNTEAFF
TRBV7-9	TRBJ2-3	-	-	TGTGCCAGCAGCCGAGTCGGGGGGACAGGCCATCGGGATACGCAGTATTTT	CASSRVGGTGHRDTQYF
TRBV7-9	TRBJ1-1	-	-	TGTGCCAGCAGCTTAGGAGGTGTAAACACTGAAGCTTTCTTT	CASSLGGVNTEAFF
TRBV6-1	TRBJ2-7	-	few	TGTGCCAGCAGTGAAAGGAGGGGGGGTACCTACGAGCAGTACTTC	CASSERRGGTYEQYF
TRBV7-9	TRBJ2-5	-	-	TGTGCCAGCAGCCAACAGGGCCTCCAAGAGACCCAGTACTTC	CASSQQGLQETQYF
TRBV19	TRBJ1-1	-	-	TGTGCCAGTAGTACACGGACAGCCAACACTGAAGCTTTCTTT	CASSTRTANTEAFF
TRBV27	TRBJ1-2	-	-	TGTGCCAGCAGTTGGGGACGGGAGGACTATGGCTACACCTTC	CASSWGREDYGYTF
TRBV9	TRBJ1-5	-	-	TGTGCCAGCAGTCGGACAGCGACCGGTCAGCCCCAGCATTTT	CASSRTATGQPQHF
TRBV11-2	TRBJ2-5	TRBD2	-	TGTGCCAGCACCTCTAGCGGGAGAGAGACCCAGTACTTC	CASTSSGRETQYF
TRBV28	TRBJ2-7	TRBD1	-	TGTGCCAGCAGCTCCCCGGCAGGGGGCATCTACGAGCAGTACTTC	CASSSPAGGIYEQYF
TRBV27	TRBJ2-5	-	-	TGTGCCAGCAGTCCTCAGGGGACCCAAGAGACCCAGTACTTC	CASSPQGTQETQYF
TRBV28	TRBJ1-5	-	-	TGTGCCAGCAGCGATATCACGCGACAGCATTTT	CASSDITRQHF
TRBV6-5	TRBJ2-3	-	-	TGTGCCAGCAGTTCAGGGGATGGGAGCACAGATACGCAGTATTTT	CASSSGDGSTDTQYF
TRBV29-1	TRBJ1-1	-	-	TGCAGCGTTGAATCCCAGATAGCTTTCTTT	CSVESQIAFF
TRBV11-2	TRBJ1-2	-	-	TGTGCCAGCAGCATAGCCCTTGAGGGTGGCTACACCTTC	CASSIALEGGYTF
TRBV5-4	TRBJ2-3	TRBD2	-	TGTGCCAGCAGCTGGGGGCTACTAGCGGGAGACACAGATACGCAGTATTTT	CASSWGLLAGDTDTQYF
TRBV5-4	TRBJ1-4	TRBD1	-	TGTGCCAGCAGCCGACAGGGCACTAATGAAAAACTGTTTTTT	CASSRQGTNEKLFF
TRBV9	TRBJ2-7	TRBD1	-	TGTGCCAGCAGCGTAGAGGCAGGGGGCACCTACGAGCAGTACTTC	CASSVEAGGTYEQYF
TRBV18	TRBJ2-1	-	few	TGTGCCAGCTCATCGGTTCCACTGGATAGCATAGGCTACAATGAGCAGTTCTTC	CASSSVPLDSIGYNEQFF
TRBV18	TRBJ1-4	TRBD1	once	TGTGCCAGCTCACGTTCCTCAGGGGGCACGGGTGAAAAACTGTTTTTT	CASSRSSGGTGEKLFF
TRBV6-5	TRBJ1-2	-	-	TGTGCCAGCAGTACCTGGGAGGACGCGGTCTATGGCTACACCTTC	CASSTWEDAVYGYTF
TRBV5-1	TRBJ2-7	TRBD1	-	TGCGCCAGCAGCTTGGAGGACAGGGGCTACGAGCAGTACTTC	CASSLEDRGYEQYF
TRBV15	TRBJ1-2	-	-	TGTGCCACCAGCAGGACACTCGCCGATGGCTACACCTTC	CATSRTLADGYTF
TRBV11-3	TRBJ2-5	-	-	TGTGCCAGCAGCCTCGGACAGAGAAAGACCCAGTACTTC	CASSLGQRKTQYF
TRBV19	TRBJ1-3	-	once	TGTGCCAGTAGTATTGAGGGGAGGTTTGGAAACACCATATATTTT	CASSIEGRFGNTIYF
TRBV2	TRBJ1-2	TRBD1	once	TGTGCCAGCAGTGAACCAGGACAGGGCTCTAACTATGGCTACACCTTC	CASSEPGQGSNYGYTF
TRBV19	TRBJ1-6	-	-	TGTGCCAGTAGTACTGGGGCGAGGTGGCACTTT	CASSTGARWHF
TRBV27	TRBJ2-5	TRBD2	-	TGTGCCAGCAGTCCCCTAAGGACTAGCGGGATAGAGACCCAGTACTTC	CASSPLRTSGIETQYF
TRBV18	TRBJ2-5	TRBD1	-	TGTGCCAGCTCTCCATTGGGACAGGGCGGCGAGACCCAGTACTTC	CASSPLGQGGETQYF
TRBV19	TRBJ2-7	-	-	TGTGCCAGTAGTATCAGGGGTTGGGACGAGCAGTACTTC	CASSIRGWDEQYF
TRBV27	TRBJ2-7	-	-	TGTGCCAGCAGACTAGTTATGGGCTCCGAGCAGTACTTC	CASRLVMGSEQYF
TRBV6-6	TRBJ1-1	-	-	TGTGCCAGCAGGCAAGTGGGGGCCGAAGCTTTCTTT	CASRQVGAEAFF
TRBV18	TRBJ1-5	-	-	TGTGCCAGCTCGCCCTTTCCGGGTCTCAATCAGCCCCAGCATTTT	CASSPFPGLNQPQHF
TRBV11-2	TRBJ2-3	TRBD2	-	TGTGCCAGCAGCTTGATTAGCGGGAGGGCCACAGATACGCAGTATTTT	CASSLISGRATDTQYF
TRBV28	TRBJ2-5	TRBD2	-	TGTGCCAGCAGTTTATGGAGCGGGAGGGCCTCCTATCAAGAGACCCAGTACTTC	CASSLWSGRASYQETQYF
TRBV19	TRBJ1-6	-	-	TGTGCCAGTAGTAGCCTATGGACAGCGAGACGTTCACCCCTCCACTTT	CASSSLWTARRSPLHF
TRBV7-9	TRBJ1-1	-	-	TGTGCCAGCAGCTTACTGCCCCAATCAGTCAACACTGAAGCTTTCTTT	CASSLLPQSVNTEAFF
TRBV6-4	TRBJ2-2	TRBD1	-	TGTGCCAGCAGTCCGGGACAGGGGGCTGGCACCGGGGAGCTGTTTTTT	CASSPGQGAGTGELFF
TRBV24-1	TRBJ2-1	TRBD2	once	TGTGCCACCAGTGACGGCAGACTAGCGGGAGGTTTCCATGAGCAGTTCTTC	CATSDGRLAGGFHEQFF
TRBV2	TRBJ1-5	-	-	TGTGCCAGCAGTCCCCTCGTTTATCAGCCCCAGCATTTT	CASSPLVYQPQHF
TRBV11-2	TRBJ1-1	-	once	TGTGCCAGCAGCTTTAATTACTGGTCCCCTGAAGCTTTCTTT	CASSFNYWSPEAFF
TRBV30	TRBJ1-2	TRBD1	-	TGTGCCTGGAGTTTGGGACAGGGAAGTGGCTACACCTTC	CAWSLGQGSGYTF
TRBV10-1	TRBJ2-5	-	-	TGCGCCAGCAGTGAGCGCGCAGGGGTTGGGGAGACCCAGTACTTC	CASSERAGVGETQYF
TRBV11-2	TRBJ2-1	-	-	TGTGCCAGCAGCTTAGCGGGAGTAACAAATGAGCAGTTCTTC	CASSLAGVTNEQFF
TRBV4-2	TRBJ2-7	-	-	TGTGCCAGCAGCCCGCGCAATAGTCACGAGCAGTACTTC	CASSPRNSHEQYF
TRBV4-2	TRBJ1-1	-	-	TGTGCCAGCAGCCAAGACGGGGGTTGGGCCACTGAAGCTTTCTTT	CASSQDGGWATEAFF
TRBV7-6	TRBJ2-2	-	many	TGTGCCAGCAGCGCCCAGACTAGACCCGGGGAGCTGTTTTTT	CASSAQTRPGELFF
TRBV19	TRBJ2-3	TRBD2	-	TGTGCCAGTACCCTGTCTGGCGGGAGGGCGCAGTATTTT	CASTLSGGRAQYF